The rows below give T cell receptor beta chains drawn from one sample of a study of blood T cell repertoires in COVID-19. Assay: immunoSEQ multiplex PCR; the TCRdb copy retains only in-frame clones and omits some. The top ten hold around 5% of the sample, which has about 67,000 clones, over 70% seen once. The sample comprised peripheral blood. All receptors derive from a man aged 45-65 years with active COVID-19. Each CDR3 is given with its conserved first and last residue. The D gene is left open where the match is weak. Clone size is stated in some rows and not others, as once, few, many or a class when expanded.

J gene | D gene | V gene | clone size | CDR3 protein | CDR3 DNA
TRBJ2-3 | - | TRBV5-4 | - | CASSLAGQITDTQYF | TGTGCCAGCAGCTTGGCTGGACAGATCACAGATACGCAGTATTTT
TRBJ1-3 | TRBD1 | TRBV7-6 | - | CASSSAGTGYENTIYF | TGTGCCAGCAGCTCCGCCGGGACAGGGTACGAAAACACCATATATTTT
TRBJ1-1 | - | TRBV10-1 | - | CASSEARSNTEAFF | TGCGCCAGCAGTGAGGCCAGATCAAACACTGAAGCTTTCTTT
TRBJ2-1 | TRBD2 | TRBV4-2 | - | CASSQDVAGSYNEQFF | TGTGCCAGCAGCCAAGATGTAGCGGGATCATACAATGAGCAGTTCTTC
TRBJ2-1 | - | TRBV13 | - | CASSLSPGVNEQFF | TGTGCCAGCAGCTTAAGTCCGGGAGTCAATGAGCAGTTCTTC
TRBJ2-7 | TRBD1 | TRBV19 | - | CASSIRYRGLYEQYF | TGTGCCAGTAGTATAAGGTACAGGGGGCTCTACGAGCAGTACTTC
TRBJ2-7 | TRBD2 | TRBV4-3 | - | CASSRRSGLAGGEQYF | TGCGCCAGCAGCCGACGATCGGGACTAGCGGGAGGCGAGCAGTACTTC
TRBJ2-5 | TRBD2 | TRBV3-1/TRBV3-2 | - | CASSPPGTSGKQETQYF | TGTGCCAGCAGCCCCCCAGGGACTAGCGGTAAACAAGAGACCCAGTACTTC
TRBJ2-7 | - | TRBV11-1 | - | CASSPRTGNYEQYF | TGTGCCAGCAGCCCCCGGACGGGGAACTACGAGCAGTACTTC
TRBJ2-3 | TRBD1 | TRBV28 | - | CASSQPTGGRPDTQYF | TGTGCCAGCAGCCAACCGACAGGGGGCCGGCCAGATACGCAGTATTTT
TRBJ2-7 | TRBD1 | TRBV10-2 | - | CASSRTGGYEQYF | TGCGCCAGCAGCCGGACAGGGGGTTACGAGCAGTACTTC
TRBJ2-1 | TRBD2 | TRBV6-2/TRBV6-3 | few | CASSYPGQRTSGPSSYNEQFF | TGTGCCAGCAGTTACCCTGGCCAACGGACTAGCGGGCCCAGCTCCTACAATGAGCAGTTCTTC